The 17 T cell receptor beta chains presented below share a single source sample, sequenced in a study of cytomegalovirus exposure and HLA in healthy donors. This PCR relied on a set of 60 Vbeta primers and 13 Jbeta primers. Sequenced by immunoSEQ multiplex PCR; TCRdb stores in-frame clones only, minus some. The repertoire consists of approximately 290,000 clones, with 80% occurring once and the leading ten covering more than 0.3%. Source material: PBMCs. The receptor set was obtained from a girl aged 2-10 years in good health and CMV-seronegative.

This clone was observed a single time. This chain connects TRBV30 to TRBJ2-7; 7 nucleotides agree with TRBD1. The CDR3 runs 13 residues. Trimming removed 2 bases from V and 2 bases from J; junction bases left unmatched: 3. The germline gives CDR1 GTSNPN, CDR2 SVGIG (reference sequence). The DNA of the CDR3 is TGTGCCTGGAGTCCGGACAGGCCCTACGAGCAGTACTTC. Its protein is CAWSPDRPYEQYF.

The chain joins TRBV7-2 to TRBJ2-3, with TRBD2 matching over 9 bases. The V and J ends lost 2 bases and 5 bases, in that order; junction bases with no gene match: 5. This CDR3 has 15 residues. Germline CDR1 SGHTA, CDR2 FQGNSA. CDR3 in amino acids: CASSLIAGGQDTQYF. DNA for the CDR3: TGTGCCAGCAGCTTAATCGCGGGGGGGCAAGATACGCAGTATTTT. The variable domain in full, with the rest retrieved from reference TRBV7-2 and TRBJ2-3, is GAGVSQSPSNKVTEKGKDVELRCDPISGHTALYWYRQSLGQGLEFLIYFQGNSAPDKSGLPSDRFSAERTGGSVSTLTIQRTQQEDSAVYLCASSLIAGGQDTQYFGPGTRLTVL.

This clone was picked up one time. CDR3 DNA: TGTGCCAGCAGTCTGGACAGGGGAAATCAGCCCCAGCATTTT. Its translation: CASSLDRGNQPQHF. The chain uses TRBV2 and TRBJ1-5; TRBD1 agrees at 9 bases. This CDR3 contains 14 residues. V lost 5 bases, J lost 4 bases, and 3 bases stayed unmatched. Germline loops: CDR1 SNHLY, CDR2 FYNNEI.

The chain uses TRBV2 and TRBJ2-3; TRBD1 matches at 11 bases. Germline V gene lookup returns CDR1 SNHLY and CDR2 FYNNEI. The CDR3 is made up of 17 amino acids. The J segment lost 4 bases and the V segment lost 6 bases, leaving 12 bases of the junction unmatched. CDR3 protein: CASRPFPGQGVSDTQYF. For the CDR3, the DNA is TGTGCCAGCAGACCCTTCCCGGGACAGGGGGTTTCAGATACGCAGTATTTT.

The chain uses TRBV20-1 and TRBJ1-1; no clear D. CDR1 is DFQATT and CDR2 is SNEGSKA in the germline V gene (reference sequence). Trimming took 2 bases from V and 4 from J, leaving 5 bases between them. The CDR3 has 11 amino acids. DNA for the CDR3: TGCAGTGCTAGATACTTCACTGAAGCTTTCTTT. The encoded protein is CSARYFTEAFF.

This clone came up a few times. The rearrangement links TRBV7-9 to TRBJ1-2; D gene uncertain. The CDR3 length is 11 residues. CDR1 SEHNR and CDR2 FQNEAQ come from the germline V gene (reference sequence). Trimming stripped 5 bases from V and 3 bases from J, with 4 bases between. This chain's CDR3 is CASSLHYGYTF. The DNA for the CDR3 is TGTGCCAGCAGCCTCCACTATGGCTACACCTTC.

The rearrangement uses TRBV2 and TRBJ1-5; D is unclear. The V gene's germline CDR1 is SNHLY and CDR2 FYNNEI. This CDR3 contains 15 residues. V was shortened by 5 bases and J by 6 bases, with 17 bases between the two germline ends. The DNA of the CDR3 is TGTGCCAGCAGTCAGAGGGCAGGCCCGGTTCAGCCCCAGCATTTT. Its protein product is CASSQRAGPVQPQHF.

This clone has a handful of counts. A read error may produce the germline difference seen at one junction end. The chain is built from TRBV7-9 and TRBJ2-7; no firm D call. From germline, CDR1 is SEHNR and CDR2 FQNEAQ (reference sequence). The CDR3 covers 11 residues. CDR3 region: CSSSITDEQYF. The CDR3 DNA sequence: TGTTCCAGCAGTATTACGGACGAGCAGTACTTC. The full variable domain, completed using reference TRBV7-9 and TRBJ2-7, is DTGVSQNPRHKITKRGQNVTFRCDPISEHNRLYWYRQTLGQGPEFLTYFQNEAQLEKSRLLSDRFSAERPKGSFSTLEIQRTEQGDSAMYLCSSSITDEQYFGPGTRLTVT.

The chain carries TRBV5-1 and TRBJ2-1; maybe TRBD2 (6 bases). This CDR3 region has 13 residues. Germline CDR1 SGHRS, CDR2 YFSETQ. V was pared by 0 bases and J by 9 bases, with 10 bases between. CDR3 protein: CASSLGLVGEQFF. The CDR3 DNA reads as TGCGCCAGCAGCTTGGGACTAGTGGGTGAGCAGTTCTTC.

This clone was seen a few times. The chain uses TRBV13 and TRBJ2-7; TRBD2 matches at 10 bases. V was pared by 5 bases and J by 3 bases, with 10 bases of the junction left unmatched. CDR3 size: 16 residues. Germline CDR1 is PRHDT and CDR2 is FYEKMQ (reference sequence). The DNA for the CDR3 is TGTGCCAGCAGCGGGGGGGAGCTAGCGGGAGACTACGAGCAGTACTTC. Translating gives CASSGGELAGDYEQYF. The variable domain in full, with the rest retrieved from reference TRBV13 and TRBJ2-7, is AAGVIQSPRHLIKEKRETATLKCYPIPRHDTVYWYQQGPGQDPQFLISFYEKMQSDKGSIPDRFSAQQFSDYHSELNMSSLELGDSALYFCASSGGELAGDYEQYFGPGTRLTVT.

This clone came up once. V gene TRBV27 combines with J gene TRBJ2-7; TRBD1 might be the D (6 bases). The V and J ends lost 5 bases and 2 bases respectively, with 16 bases between them. CDR3 length: 15 amino acids. Looked up from germline, CDR1 is MNHEY and CDR2 is SMNVEV (reference sequence). The CDR3 reads CASSPQGSVTYEQYF. CDR3 DNA sequence: TGTGCCAGCAGTCCTCAGGGGTCGGTAACCTACGAGCAGTACTTC.

V usage is TRBV30 and J usage is TRBJ1-1, with 7 bases identical to TRBD1. V shed 5 bases and J 3 bases; nucleotides not matched to a gene: 6. CDR1 GTSNPN and CDR2 SVGIG come from the germline V gene (reference sequence). The CDR3 is 13 residues long. The CDR3 DNA follows: TGTGCCTGGGACGAGGGACAGTACACTGAAGCTTTCTTT. This translates into CAWDEGQYTEAFF.

The chain employs TRBV6-4 and TRBJ1-3, with D unresolved. Germline CDR1 MRHNA, CDR2 SNTAGT. Trimming left V 1 base short and J 0 bases short, with 7 bases between. The CDR3 extends over 15 amino acids. In nucleotides, the CDR3 is TGTGCCAGCAGTGACTACCCGAGCTCTGGAAACACCATATATTTT. Its translation is CASSDYPSSGNTIYF.

The chain joins TRBV5-5 to TRBJ1-4, with D perhaps TRBD1 (6 bases). The CDR3 spans 16 residues. With 4 bases removed from V and 7 bases from J, the gap between germline ends came to 20 bases. The germline CDR1 and CDR2 sequences are SGHKS and YYEKEE (reference sequence). The CDR3 loop is CASSNDPGKGGEKLFF. Written as DNA, the CDR3 is TGTGCCAGCAGCAACGACCCCGGAAAAGGGGGTGAAAAACTGTTTTTT. The entire variable domain, with the rest obtained from reference TRBV5-5 and TRBJ1-4, is as follows: DAGVTQSPTHLIKTRGQQVTLRCSPISGHKSVSWYQQVLGQGPQFIFQYYEKEERGRGNFPDRFSARQFPNYSSELNVNALLLGDSALYLCASSNDPGKGGEKLFFGSGTQLSVL.

The rearrangement uses TRBV27 and TRBJ1-5; 7 bases agree with TRBD1. The V segment lost 5 bases and the J segment 3 bases; nucleotides outside the gene matches: 4. The CDR3 totals 14 residues. Germline-derived CDR1 and CDR2 are MNHEY and SMNVEV (reference sequence). CDR3 region: CASSMTGYNQPQHF. In nucleotides, the CDR3 is TGTGCCAGCAGTATGACAGGGTACAATCAGCCCCAGCATTTT.

This chain joins TRBV27 and TRBJ1-3; D might be TRBD1 (5 bases). The CDR3 has 14 amino acids. Germline loops: CDR1 MNHEY, CDR2 SMNVEV (reference sequence). V was trimmed by 5 bases and J by 3 bases, leaving 11 bases between them. CDR3 DNA: TGTGCCAGCAGTCCCTCAGGGATTGGAAACACCATATATTTT. Encoded protein: CASSPSGIGNTIYF.

There are a few counts of this clone. The V and J genes are TRBV30 and TRBJ2-7, with 15 bases matching TRBD2. Germline lookup yields CDR1 GTSNPN and CDR2 SVGIG (reference sequence). This CDR3 comprises 15 residues. V lost 6 bases and J lost 7; bases outside the gene matches: 10. CDR3 sequence: CACRTSGRARGEQYF. The CDR3 DNA reads as TGTGCCTGCCGGACTAGCGGGAGGGCCCGGGGTGAGCAGTACTTC. Full variable domain (outside the CDR3, taken from reference TRBV30 and TRBJ2-7): SQTIHQWPATLVQPVGSPLSLECTVEGTSNPNLYWYRQAAGRGLQLLFYSVGIGQISSEVPQNLSASRPQDRQFILSSKKLLLSDSGFYLCACRTSGRARGEQYFGPGTRLTVT.